The rows below give T cell receptor beta chains drawn from one sample of a study of T-cell memory formation after mild COVID-19. TCRdb re-derived calls from the 5' RACE reads in MiXCR, one entry per CDR3 protein. In the table there are roughly 280,000 distinct CDR3 sequences, roughly 8% of which are singletons. Sequencing was carried out using PBMCs or a T cell subset sorted from them (not recorded which). These receptors were taken from a man aged 18-30 years who had mild COVID-19 (a few samples of this study predate the infection). Cell type and time point are not known. Each CDR3 is given with its conserved first and last residue. Each record gives: J gene, clone size, CDR3 length, V gene, D gene, CDR3 protein, CDR3 DNA. D genes are given only for firm matches. Size is omitted from some rows. Given values are once, few, many or a class for expanded clones.

>TRBJ2-7|many|12|TRBV9|NA
CASSGTSGEQYF
TGTGCCAGCAGCGGAACTAGTGGCGAGCAGTACTTC
>TRBJ1-2|few|15|TRBV20-1|NA
CSASSLDGYQGGYTF
TGCAGTGCTAGTTCCCTCGACGGGTACCAAGGTGGCTACACCTTC
>TRBJ2-7|NA|11|TRBV30|TRBD1
CAWGTGYEQYF
TGTGCCTGGGGGACAGGCTACGAGCAGTACTTC
>TRBJ2-2|few|16|TRBV5-6|TRBD2
CASSLLGLAGPGELFF
TGTGCCAGCAGCTTGCTGGGACTAGCGGGGCCCGGGGAGCTGTTTTTT
>TRBJ2-1|NA|12|TRBV20-1|NA
CSARYAYNEQFF
TGCAGTGCTAGATACGCCTACAATGAGCAGTTCTTC
>TRBJ1-5|NA|16|TRBV15|NA
CATSKGRRQSNQPQHF
TGTGCCACCAGCAAGGGCAGGAGACAGAGCAATCAGCCCCAGCATTTT
>TRBJ2-3|many|16|TRBV6-5|NA
CASSYSGRTTTDTQYF
TGTGCCAGCAGTTACTCTGGTCGGACTACCACAGATACGCAGTATTTT
>TRBJ2-5|NA|13|TRBV29-1|TRBD1
CSVEWGQVETQYF
TGCAGCGTTGAATGGGGACAGGTAGAGACCCAGTACTTC
>TRBJ1-1|few|14|TRBV4-2|NA
CASSQETTGTEAFF
TGTGCCAGCAGCCAAGAGACCACGGGAACTGAAGCTTTCTTT
>TRBJ2-3|few|17|TRBV7-9|TRBD1
CASSVPGQGFATDTQYF
TGTGCCAGCAGCGTTCCGGGACAGGGGTTTGCAACAGATACGCAGTATTTT
>TRBJ1-4|many|15|TRBV18|NA
CASSRIQGPNEKLFF
TGTGCCAGCTCACGGATACAGGGCCCTAATGAAAAACTGTTTTTT
>TRBJ1-6|NA|14|TRBV5-1|NA
CASSFGRENSPLHF
TGCGCCAGCAGCTTCGGCAGAGAGAATTCACCCCTCCACTTT
>TRBJ1-5|many|14|TRBV20-1|NA
CSARQDYSNQPQHF
TGCAGTGCTAGACAGGATTATAGCAATCAGCCCCAGCATTTT
>TRBJ1-1|NA|13|TRBV5-5|NA
CASSLGVQGEAFF
TGTGCCAGCAGCTTGGGGGTACAGGGAGAAGCTTTCTTT
>TRBJ2-3|NA|15|TRBV11-2|NA
CASSLLREATDTQYF
TGTGCCAGCAGCTTACTGAGGGAAGCCACAGATACGCAGTATTTT
>TRBJ1-4|few|17|TRBV11-2|NA
CASSLVNVVVANEKLFF
TGTGCCAGCAGCTTAGTCAACGTGGTTGTGGCTAATGAAAAACTGTTTTTT
>TRBJ1-2|few|14|TRBV7-9|NA
CASSFRDRESGYTF
TGTGCCAGCAGCTTCCGGGACCGAGAGTCAGGCTACACCTTC
>TRBJ1-1|NA|15|TRBV20-1|NA
CSARETTAMNTEAFF
TGCAGTGCTAGAGAAACGACAGCGATGAACACTGAAGCTTTCTTT
>TRBJ2-2|many|17|TRBV7-6|TRBD2
CASSLAGGAANTGELFF
TGTGCCAGCAGCTTAGCCGGGGGGGCCGCGAACACCGGGGAGCTGTTTTTT
>TRBJ2-1|NA|17|TRBV12-3/TRBV12-4|NA
CASGPFPPELEYNEQFF
TGTGCCAGCGGACCCTTCCCCCCGGAGTTAGAATACAATGAGCAGTTCTTC
>TRBJ2-2|few|14|TRBV3-1|NA
CASRTGVNTGELFF
TGTGCCAGTCGGACCGGGGTGAACACCGGGGAGCTGTTTTTT
>TRBJ2-1|NA|13|TRBV7-6|TRBD1
CASSYSGGYEQFF
TGTGCCAGCAGCTACTCAGGGGGCTATGAGCAGTTCTTC
>TRBJ2-5|few|18|TRBV7-2|TRBD2
CASSLYGTSGGRWETQYF
TGTGCCAGCAGCCTATATGGGACTAGCGGGGGCCGCTGGGAGACCCAGTACTTC
>TRBJ2-2|few|13|TRBV7-2|NA
CASSLPYTGELFF
TGTGCCAGCAGCTTACCGTACACCGGGGAGCTGTTTTTT
>TRBJ1-6|NA|18|TRBV7-3|NA
CASSSHGGASSYNSPLHF
TGTGCCAGCAGTTCCCACGGTGGGGCGAGCTCCTATAATTCACCCCTCCACTTT
>TRBJ2-7|few|13|TRBV5-4|NA
CASSYQRGGEQYF
TGTGCCAGCAGCTACCAAAGGGGTGGCGAGCAGTACTTC
>TRBJ2-3|many|14|TRBV11-1|NA
CASSPKGGQDTQYF
TGTGCCAGCAGCCCTAAGGGGGGGCAGGATACGCAGTATTTT
>TRBJ2-5|few|15|TRBV15|NA
CATRNPGNNQETQYF
TGTGCCACCAGAAATCCAGGAAACAACCAAGAGACCCAGTACTTC
>TRBJ2-7|few|14|TRBV5-1|NA
CASSPGTLTYEQYF
TGCGCCAGCAGCCCAGGGACCCTCACCTACGAGCAGTACTTC
>TRBJ1-2|many|13|TRBV20-1|NA
CSALDRTNYGYTF
TGCAGTGCTTTGGACCGTACTAACTATGGCTACACCTTC
>TRBJ2-7|few|17|TRBV6-2/TRBV6-3|NA
CASSYSTRSDTSYEQYF
TGTGCCAGCAGTTACTCGACCAGGTCTGATACGTCCTACGAGCAGTACTTC
>TRBJ2-6|NA|13|TRBV7-9|NA
CAPSSSGANVLTF
TGTGCCCCCAGCTCGTCTGGGGCCAACGTCCTGACTTTC
>TRBJ1-6|many|15|TRBV5-1|NA
CASSLGGARYSPLHF
TGCGCCAGCAGCTTGGGGGGAGCCCGGTATTCACCCCTCCACTTT
>TRBJ2-3|few|12|TRBV12-3/TRBV12-4|NA
CASRPRADTQYF
TGTGCCAGCAGGCCCCGGGCAGATACGCAGTATTTT
>TRBJ1-2|NA|14|TRBV6-2/TRBV6-3|NA
CASSYPANPRSYTF
TGTGCCAGCAGTTACCCGGCGAATCCGCGGAGCTACACCTTC
>TRBJ2-1|NA|15|TRBV25-1|NA
CASSESGFTSNEQFF
TGTGCCAGCAGTGAATCTGGGTTTACGAGCAATGAGCAGTTCTTC
>TRBJ1-4|NA|14|TRBV6-6|NA
CASSYIPLNEKLFF
TGTGCCAGCAGTTATATCCCGCTCAATGAAAAACTGTTTTTT
>TRBJ2-7|many|13|TRBV7-3|NA
CASSTYRHFEQYF
TGTGCCAGCAGCACTTACCGGCATTTCGAGCAGTACTTC
>TRBJ1-3|NA|13|TRBV6-1|NA
CASSEGWVNTIYF
TGTGCCAGCAGTGAAGGTTGGGTTAACACCATATATTTT
>TRBJ2-1|few|12|TRBV24-1|TRBD2
CATSDFGGAQFF
TGTGCCACCAGTGATTTCGGGGGGGCTCAGTTCTTC
>TRBJ2-7|NA|13|TRBV7-9|TRBD1
CASRSDRGYEQYF
TGTGCCAGCAGATCTGACAGGGGCTACGAGCAGTACTTC
>TRBJ2-2|NA|17|TRBV11-2|TRBD2
CASSLEVASGGAGELFF
TGTGCCAGCAGCTTAGAAGTGGCTAGCGGAGGGGCCGGGGAGCTGTTTTTT
>TRBJ2-5|NA|15|TRBV7-2|NA
CASSLVRGKQETQYF
TGTGCCAGCAGCTTAGTCCGGGGGAAGCAAGAGACCCAGTACTTC
>TRBJ2-1|few|16|TRBV5-1|TRBD2
CASSLAATSGGGEQFF
TGCGCCAGCAGCTTGGCGGCTACTAGCGGGGGTGGTGAGCAGTTCTTC
>TRBJ1-4|few|15|TRBV5-1|TRBD1
CASSSYGTGEEKLFF
TGCGCCAGCAGCTCGTACGGGACAGGGGAAGAAAAACTGTTTTTT
>TRBJ1-3|NA|14|TRBV7-2|TRBD1
CASSRTGFQNTIYF
TGTGCCAGCAGCCGGACAGGGTTTCAAAACACCATATATTTT
>TRBJ2-7|NA|13|TRBV7-2|NA
CASSSFRQSEQYF
TGTGCCAGCAGCTCCTTTCGGCAGAGCGAGCAGTACTTC
>TRBJ2-4|few|13|TRBV28|NA
CASVWGRQNIQYF
TGTGCCAGCGTATGGGGGCGGCAAAACATTCAGTACTTC
>TRBJ1-5|many|13|TRBV4-3|NA
CASSQDLGQPQHF
TGCGCCAGCAGCCAAGATCTAGGGCAGCCCCAGCATTTT
>TRBJ2-2|NA|16|TRBV24-1|TRBD2
CAISDSFGGVTGELFF
TGTGCCATCAGTGACTCCTTCGGGGGGGTCACCGGGGAGCTGTTTTTT
>TRBJ2-2|NA|16|TRBV11-2|NA
CASSTQGDTNTGELFF
TGTGCCAGCAGCACACAGGGAGATACGAACACCGGGGAGCTGTTTTTT
>TRBJ2-7|few|13|TRBV20-1|NA
CSAREGGPYEQYF
TGCAGTGCTAGAGAAGGCGGCCCCTACGAGCAGTACTTC
>TRBJ1-3|NA|13|TRBV6-1|NA
CASSERVLDTIYF
TGTGCCAGCAGCGAAAGGGTTCTGGACACCATATATTTT
>TRBJ1-6|few|14|TRBV4-1|NA
CASSQAWENSPLHF
TGCGCCAGCAGCCAAGCGTGGGAAAATTCACCCCTCCACTTT
>TRBJ2-1|many|14|TRBV6-9|TRBD1
CASSSGQGVNEQFF
TGTGCCAGCAGTTCGGGACAGGGGGTTAATGAGCAGTTCTTC
>TRBJ1-5|few|15|TRBV6-5|NA
CASSYSFGSNQPQHF
TGTGCCAGCAGTTACTCGTTCGGTAGCAATCAGCCCCAGCATTTT
>TRBJ2-7|NA|14|TRBV20-1|TRBD2
CSARTAGGPTGQYF
TGCAGTGCTAGAACAGCGGGGGGCCCGACGGGGCAGTACTTC
>TRBJ2-1|NA|15|TRBV9|TRBD2
CASSVGGGAYNEQFF
TGTGCCAGCAGCGTGGGCGGGGGAGCCTACAATGAGCAGTTCTTC
>TRBJ2-5|many|15|TRBV6-5|TRBD2
CASSPITSVEETQYF
TGTGCCAGCAGTCCTATCACTAGCGTAGAAGAGACCCAGTACTTC
>TRBJ2-1|NA|15|TRBV6-5|NA
CASSSGGSSYNEQFF
TGTGCCAGCAGCTCTGGGGGGAGCTCCTACAATGAGCAGTTCTTC